These 12 T cell receptor beta chains were sequenced from one sample in a study of glioma-infiltrating T cells after dendritic cell vaccination. Time point specified: after dendritic cell vaccination, including at tumor progression/relapse. Method: immunoSEQ multiplex PCR; TCRdb's copy keeps in-frame clones and lacks some. The top ten clones hold roughly 5.9% of a sample with 100,000 or so clones, less than 90% of them seen once. This material consisted of blood, taken after dendritic cell vaccination. The receptors originated from a human donor with glioblastoma.

J is TRBJ1-4 and V is TRBV7-9; D unresolved. V was cut by 3 bases and J by 0 bases, with 5 bases left in between. The CDR3 runs 14 residues. Germline V lookup: CDR1 SEHNR, CDR2 FQNEAQ (reference sequence). CDR3 in DNA: TGTGCCAGCAGCTTGACTGCAACTAATGAAAAACTGTTTTTT. Translated: CASSLTATNEKLFF.

In its sample, this clone was seen once. The chain joins TRBV19 to TRBJ2-2; the match to TRBD2 covers 7 bases. V dropped 1 base and J dropped 0; count of bases not matched to a gene: 8. The CDR3 is 18 amino acids. Germline V gives CDR1 LNHDA, CDR2 SQIVND (reference sequence). This chain's CDR3 is CASSIVGLHRSNTGELFF. In nucleotides, the CDR3 is TGTGCCAGTAGTATAGTGGGACTACACCGATCGAACACCGGGGAGCTGTTTTTT.

J is TRBJ2-2 and V is TRBV30, with D possibly being TRBD1 (5 bases). V dropped 5 bases and J dropped 1 base, with 14 bases sitting between them. This CDR3 comprises 15 residues. The germline V gene encodes CDR1 GTSNPN and CDR2 SVGIG (reference sequence). In nucleotides, the CDR3 is TGTGCCTGGGATTATTTGACAGAGAACACCGGGGAGCTGTTTTTT. This translates into CAWDYLTENTGELFF.

The chain uses TRBV29-1 and TRBJ1-2, with D unclear. The CDR3 covers 13 residues. Germline-derived CDR1 and CDR2 are SQVTM and ANQGSEA. V shed 2 bases and J shed 4 bases, with 11 bases lying between them. The CDR3 here is CSVELPGLYGYTF. CDR3 DNA sequence: TGCAGCGTTGAATTGCCCGGACTCTATGGCTACACCTTC.

The genes are TRBV4-2 and TRBJ2-1; 13 bases line up with TRBD2. From germline, CDR1 is LGHNA and CDR2 YNFKEQ. The CDR3 runs to 17 residues. The junction had 6 bases not matched to a gene; V was cut back by 0 bases and J by 7 bases. The CDR3, as DNA: TGTGCCAGCAGCCAAGATCAAGGGACTAGCGGGAAAAATGAGCAGTTCTTC. It is translated as CASSQDQGTSGKNEQFF.

V and J are TRBV5-1 and TRBJ1-2, with 9 bases that match TRBD1. V lost 0 bases to trimming and J lost 6 bases; unmatched junction nucleotides: 3. Looked up from germline, CDR1 is SGHRS and CDR2 is YFSETQ. The CDR3 has 14 residues. CDR3 coding DNA: TGCGCCAGCAGCTTGGCGGGACAGGGTGATGGCTACACCTTC. Protein product: CASSLAGQGDGYTF.

A few counts support this clone. The rearrangement links TRBV2 to TRBJ2-7; the match to TRBD1 covers 10 bases. This CDR3 has 14 amino acids. Losses at the gene ends were 7 bases for V and 4 bases for J; bases not matched to a gene: 7. Germline CDR1 reads SNHLY; CDR2 reads FYNNEI. The DNA for the CDR3 is TGTGCCAGCACCTGGACAGGGGGTTCTTACGAGCAGTACTTC. This gives the protein CASTWTGGSYEQYF.

In its sample, this clone was seen a few times. The V gene is TRBV19, the J gene TRBJ1-3, with 7 bases lining up with TRBD1. CDR1 is LNHDA, CDR2 SQIVND, per germline (reference sequence). V trimming: 9 bases; J trimming: 0 bases; junction bases outside the gene matches: 8. The CDR3 spans 15 residues. The CDR3 protein is CASKPGQSSGNTIYF. The CDR3 DNA reads TGTGCCAGCAAACCGGGACAGAGCTCTGGAAACACCATATATTTT.

The rearrangement joins TRBV5-1 to TRBJ2-5; TRBD2 aligns across 8 bases. The CDR3 spans 16 residues. The germline gives CDR1 SGHRS, CDR2 YFSETQ. J was trimmed by 4 bases and V by 1 base; bases with no gene match: 9. The CDR3 loop is CASSLFPGGPSETQYF. The CDR3 nucleotides are TGCGCCAGCAGCTTGTTTCCGGGGGGGCCTTCAGAGACCCAGTACTTC.

The J gene is TRBJ2-2, the V gene TRBV28; D unresolved. Trimming removed 9 bases from V and 2 bases from J, with 10 bases in between. The CDR3 has 13 amino acids. Germline CDR1 reads MDHEN; CDR2 reads SYDVKM. The CDR3 here is CASLDLNTGELFF. The CDR3 bases are TGTGCCAGTCTAGACTTAAACACCGGGGAGCTGTTTTTT.

In this sample, this clone turned up a few times. The gene calls are TRBV7-2 and TRBJ1-1; D unclear. Trimming took off 1 base at V and 5 bases at J, with 8 bases between the two ends. Germline V lookup: CDR1 SGHTA, CDR2 FQGNSA. This CDR3 comprises 13 residues. CDR3 coding DNA: TGTGCCAGCAGCTTAGGGCCCGTTACTGAAGCTTTCTTT. Its translation: CASSLGPVTEAFF.

This chain links TRBV2 with TRBJ1-1; possibly TRBD1 for D (6 bases). V lost 2 bases and J lost 0, with 13 bases in between. The CDR3 sequence is 16 residues long. Germline V gene sequence: CDR1 SNHLY, CDR2 FYNNEI. This CDR3 is CASSERRTDLNTEAFF. CDR3 coding DNA: TGTGCCAGCAGTGAACGAAGGACAGACTTGAACACTGAAGCTTTCTTT.